This TCR beta chain was captured in a study of blood T cells in healthy people across ages. Points on this clonotype: Its antigen is still unknown.

Study-wide results and limits: While age rose, TCR beta diversity per million T cells dropped in a roughly linear way. The diversity estimates, figures obtained from one million T cells, were considered underestimates. Changes in expanded clonotypes were possibly confounded, as the CMV status of donors was unknown.

The authors ran a second PCR of 7 to 11 cycles using a sample-barcoded 5' primer and a J-beta primer mix. The study obtained at least 3 million CDR3-containing paired-end reads from every sample. TCRdb used MiXCR to reprocess the 5' RACE reads, holding one entry per CDR3 protein. The data show about 1.6 million distinct CDR3 sequences, with roughly a third seen just once and over 9% held by the top ten. The CDR3 is 17 residues long. Germline V gives CDR1 SGHTA, CDR2 FQGNSA. V trimming: 1 base; J trimming: 5 bases; junction bases outside the gene matches: 8. Input material: blood. The receptor comes from a woman aged 25 to 45 in good health. The V and J genes are TRBV7-2 and TRBJ2-2; 9 bases agree with TRBD2. The CDR3 DNA reads as TGTGCCAGCAGCTTAGTAGGAGCGGGGGGAAATACCGGGGAGCTGTTTTTT. It codes for CASSLVGAGGNTGELFF.